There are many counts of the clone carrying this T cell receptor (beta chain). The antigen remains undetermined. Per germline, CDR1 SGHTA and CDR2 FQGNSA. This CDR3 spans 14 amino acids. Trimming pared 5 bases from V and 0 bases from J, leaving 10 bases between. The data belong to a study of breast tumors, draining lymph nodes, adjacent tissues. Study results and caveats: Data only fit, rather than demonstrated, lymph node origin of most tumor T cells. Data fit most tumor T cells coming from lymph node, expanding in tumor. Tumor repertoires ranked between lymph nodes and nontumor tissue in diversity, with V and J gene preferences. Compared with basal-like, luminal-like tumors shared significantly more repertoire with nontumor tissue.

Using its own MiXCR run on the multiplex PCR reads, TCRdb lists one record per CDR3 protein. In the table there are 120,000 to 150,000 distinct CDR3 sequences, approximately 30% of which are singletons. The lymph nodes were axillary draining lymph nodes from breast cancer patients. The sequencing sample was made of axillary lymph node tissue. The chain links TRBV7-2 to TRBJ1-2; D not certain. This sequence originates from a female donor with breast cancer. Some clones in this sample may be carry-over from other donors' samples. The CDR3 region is CASSQRLANYGYTF. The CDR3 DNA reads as TGTGCCAGCAGCCAAAGATTAGCTAACTATGGCTACACCTTC.